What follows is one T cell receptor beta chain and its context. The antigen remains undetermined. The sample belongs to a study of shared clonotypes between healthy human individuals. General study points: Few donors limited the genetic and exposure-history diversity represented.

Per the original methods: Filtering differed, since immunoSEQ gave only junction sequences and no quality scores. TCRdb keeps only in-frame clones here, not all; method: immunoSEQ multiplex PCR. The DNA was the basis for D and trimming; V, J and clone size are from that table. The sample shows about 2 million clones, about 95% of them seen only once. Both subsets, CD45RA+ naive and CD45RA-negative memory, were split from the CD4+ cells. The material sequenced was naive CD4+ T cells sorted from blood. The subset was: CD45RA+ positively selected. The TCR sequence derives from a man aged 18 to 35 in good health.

The CDR3 nucleotides are TGTGCCAGCAGCTTAACAGAACTCCAAGAGACCCAGTACTTC. It translates to CASSLTELQETQYF. The genes are TRBV7-6 and TRBJ2-5, with no clear D. The CDR3 is made up of 14 amino acids. Germline CDR1 SGHVS, CDR2 FNYEAQ. The V gene lost 2 bases and the J gene lost 1 base, with 8 bases spanning the gap.